The TCR beta chain described here comes from a study of technical replicates of blood from a handful of donors. The junction had 7 bases not matched to a gene; V was cut back by 3 bases and J by 6 bases. Germline-derived CDR1 and CDR2 are MNHEY and SMNVEV (reference sequence). The CDR3 runs 15 residues. Sequenced by immunoSEQ multiplex PCR; TCRdb stores in-frame clones only, minus some. The table has about 74,000 clones, just under 95% seen once. Sequences were obtained from T cells isolated from PBMCs. This clonotype was obtained from a human donor in good health. The genes are TRBV27 and TRBJ2-3; 9 nucleotides agree with TRBD2. The CDR3 loop is CASSFGGRAEDTQYF. DNA of the CDR3: TGTGCCAGCAGTTTCGGCGGGAGGGCCGAGGATACGCAGTATTTT.